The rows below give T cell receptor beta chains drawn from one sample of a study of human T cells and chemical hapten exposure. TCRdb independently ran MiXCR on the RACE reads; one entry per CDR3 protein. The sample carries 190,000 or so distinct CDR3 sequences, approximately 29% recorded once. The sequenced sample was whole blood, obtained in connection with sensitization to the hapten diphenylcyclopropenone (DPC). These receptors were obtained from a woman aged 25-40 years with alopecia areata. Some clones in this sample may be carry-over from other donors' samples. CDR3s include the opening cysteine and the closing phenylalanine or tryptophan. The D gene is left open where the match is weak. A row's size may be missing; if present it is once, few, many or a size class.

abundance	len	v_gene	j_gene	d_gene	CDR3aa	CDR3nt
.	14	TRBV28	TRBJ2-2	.	CASSLWQFTGELFF	TGTGCCAGCAGTTTATGGCAGTTTACCGGGGAGCTGTTTTTT
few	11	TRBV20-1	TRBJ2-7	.	CSARVGKGQYF	TGCAGTGCTAGAGTGGGGAAGGGGCAGTACTTC
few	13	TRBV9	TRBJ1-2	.	CASSPRQGYGYTF	TGTGCCAGCAGCCCGAGGCAGGGCTATGGCTACACCTTC
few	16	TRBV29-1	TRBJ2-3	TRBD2	CSAETLAGGRTDTQYF	TGCAGCGCCGAGACTCTAGCGGGGGGGCGGACAGATACGCAGTATTTT
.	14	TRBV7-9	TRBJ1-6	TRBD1	CASRPTGGSSPLHF	TGTGCCAGCAGACCCACAGGGGGGAGCTCACCCCTCCACTTT
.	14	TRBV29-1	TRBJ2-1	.	CSVGVLAGQYEQFF	TGCAGCGTTGGGGTCTTAGCGGGACAGTATGAGCAGTTCTTC
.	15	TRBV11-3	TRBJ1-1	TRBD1	CASSVPSQGVTEAFF	TGTGCCAGCAGCGTTCCGAGCCAGGGGGTCACTGAAGCTTTCTTT
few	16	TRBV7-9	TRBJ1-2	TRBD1	CASSLGGQGGGDGYTF	TGTGCCAGCAGCTTAGGTGGACAGGGCGGGGGTGATGGCTACACCTTC
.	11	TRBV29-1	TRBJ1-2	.	CSVRGSDGYTF	TGCAGCGTTCGGGGGAGTGATGGCTACACCTTC
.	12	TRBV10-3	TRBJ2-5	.	CAISENRETQYF	TGTGCCATCAGTGAAAATCGGGAGACCCAGTACTTC
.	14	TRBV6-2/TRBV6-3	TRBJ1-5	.	CASIDPGGLQPQHF	TGTGCCAGCATTGACCCGGGGGGGCTCCAGCCCCAGCATTTT
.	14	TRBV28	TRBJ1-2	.	CASSRGGTNYGYTF	TGTGCCAGCAGCAGAGGGGGGACGAACTATGGCTACACCTTC
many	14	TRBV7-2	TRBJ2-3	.	CASSLDRGTDTQYF	TGTGCCAGCAGCCTAGATAGAGGGACAGATACGCAGTATTTT
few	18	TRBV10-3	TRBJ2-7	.	CAISRGTGSFEPPYEQYF	TGTGCCATCAGCCGGGGGACGGGATCCTTCGAACCCCCTTACGAGCAGTACTTC